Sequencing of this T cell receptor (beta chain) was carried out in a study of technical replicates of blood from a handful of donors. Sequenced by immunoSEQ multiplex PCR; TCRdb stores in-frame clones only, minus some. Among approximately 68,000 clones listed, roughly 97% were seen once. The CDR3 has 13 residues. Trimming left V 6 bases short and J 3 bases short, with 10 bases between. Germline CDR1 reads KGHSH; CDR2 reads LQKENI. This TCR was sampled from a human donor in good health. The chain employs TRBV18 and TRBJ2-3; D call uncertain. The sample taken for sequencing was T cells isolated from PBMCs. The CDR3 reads CASSPEWTDTQYF. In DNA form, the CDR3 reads TGTGCCAGCTCCCCCGAGTGGACAGATACGCAGTATTTT.